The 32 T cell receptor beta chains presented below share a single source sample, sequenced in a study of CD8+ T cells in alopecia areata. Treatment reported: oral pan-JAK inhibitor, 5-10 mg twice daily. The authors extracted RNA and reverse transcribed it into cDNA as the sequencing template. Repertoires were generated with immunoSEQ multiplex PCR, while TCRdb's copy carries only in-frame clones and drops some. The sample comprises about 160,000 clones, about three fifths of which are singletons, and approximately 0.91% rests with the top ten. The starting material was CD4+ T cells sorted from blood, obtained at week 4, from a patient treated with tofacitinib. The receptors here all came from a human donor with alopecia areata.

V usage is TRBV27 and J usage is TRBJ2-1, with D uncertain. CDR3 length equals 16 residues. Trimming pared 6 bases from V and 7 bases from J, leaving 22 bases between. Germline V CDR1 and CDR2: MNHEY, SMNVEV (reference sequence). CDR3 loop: CASSPADRAVLNEQFF. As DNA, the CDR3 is TGTGCCAGCAGCCCGGCGGATAGAGCTGTGTTGAATGAGCAGTTCTTC.

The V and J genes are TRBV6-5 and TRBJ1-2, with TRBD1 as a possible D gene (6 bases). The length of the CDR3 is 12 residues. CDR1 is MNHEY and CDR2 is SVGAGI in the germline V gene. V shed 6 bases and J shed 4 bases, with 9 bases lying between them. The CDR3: CASRTGLYGYTF. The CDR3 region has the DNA TGTGCCAGCAGGACAGGTCTCTATGGCTACACCTTC.

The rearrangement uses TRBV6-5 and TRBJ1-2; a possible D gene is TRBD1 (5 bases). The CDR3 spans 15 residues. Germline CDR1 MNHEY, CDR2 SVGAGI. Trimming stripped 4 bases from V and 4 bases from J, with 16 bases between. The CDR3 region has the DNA TGTGCCAGCAGTTCCTTGACGACAGCGACCTATGGCTACACCTTC. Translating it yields CASSSLTTATYGYTF.

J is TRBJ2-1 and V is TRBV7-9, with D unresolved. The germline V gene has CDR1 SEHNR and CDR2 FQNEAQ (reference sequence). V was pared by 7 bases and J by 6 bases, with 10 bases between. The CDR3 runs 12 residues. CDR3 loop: CASTSWSNEQFF. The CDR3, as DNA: TGTGCCAGCACCAGCTGGAGCAATGAGCAGTTCTTC.

CDR3 DNA: TGCAGCGTTGATCGGCTAGCGGGGGAGACCCAGTACTTC. Translation: CSVDRLAGETQYF. This chain joins TRBV29-1 and TRBJ2-5, with 9 bases lining up with TRBD2. With V trimmed by 3 bases and J by 5 bases, 4 bases remained unmatched. The CDR3 length is 13 residues. Germline V CDR1 and CDR2: SQVTM, ANQGSEA.

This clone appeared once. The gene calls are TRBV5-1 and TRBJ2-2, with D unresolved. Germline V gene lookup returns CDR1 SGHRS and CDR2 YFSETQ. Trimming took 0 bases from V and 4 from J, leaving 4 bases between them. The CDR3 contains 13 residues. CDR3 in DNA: TGCGCCAGCAGCTTGGAGGTCACCGGGGAGCTGTTTTTT. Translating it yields CASSLEVTGELFF.

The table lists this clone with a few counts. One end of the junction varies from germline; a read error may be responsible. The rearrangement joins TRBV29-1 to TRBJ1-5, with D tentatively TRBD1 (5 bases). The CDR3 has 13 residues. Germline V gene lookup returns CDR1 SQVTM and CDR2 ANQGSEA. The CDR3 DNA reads TGCAGCGTTAAAGAGCAGGGTGGGCAGCCCCAGCATTTT. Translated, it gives CSVKEQGGQPQHF.

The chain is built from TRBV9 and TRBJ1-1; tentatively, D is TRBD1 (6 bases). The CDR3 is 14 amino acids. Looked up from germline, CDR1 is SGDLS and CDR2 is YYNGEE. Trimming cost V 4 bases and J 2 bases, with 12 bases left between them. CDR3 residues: CASSSSTGNTEAFF. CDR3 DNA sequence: TGTGCCAGCAGCTCTTCGACAGGAAACACTGAAGCTTTCTTT.

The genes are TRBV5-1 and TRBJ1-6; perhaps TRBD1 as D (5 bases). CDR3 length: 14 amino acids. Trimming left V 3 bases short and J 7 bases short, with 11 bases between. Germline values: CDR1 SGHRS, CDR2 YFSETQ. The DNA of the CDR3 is TGCGCCAGCAGCTCGGGACTGACGAATTCACCCCTCCACTTT. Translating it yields CASSSGLTNSPLHF.

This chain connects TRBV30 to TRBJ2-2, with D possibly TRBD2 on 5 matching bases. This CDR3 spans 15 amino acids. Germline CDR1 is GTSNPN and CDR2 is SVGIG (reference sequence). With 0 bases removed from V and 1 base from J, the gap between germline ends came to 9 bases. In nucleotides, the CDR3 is TGTGCCTGGAGTGTGACTACACGGAACACCGGGGAGCTGTTTTTT. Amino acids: CAWSVTTRNTGELFF.

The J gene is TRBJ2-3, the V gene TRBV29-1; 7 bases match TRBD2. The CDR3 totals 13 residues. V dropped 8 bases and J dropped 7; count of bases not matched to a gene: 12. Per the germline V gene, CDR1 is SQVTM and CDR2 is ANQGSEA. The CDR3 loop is CSSDRGEVNTQYF. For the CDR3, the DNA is TGCAGCTCAGATCGGGGGGAAGTAAATACGCAGTATTTT.

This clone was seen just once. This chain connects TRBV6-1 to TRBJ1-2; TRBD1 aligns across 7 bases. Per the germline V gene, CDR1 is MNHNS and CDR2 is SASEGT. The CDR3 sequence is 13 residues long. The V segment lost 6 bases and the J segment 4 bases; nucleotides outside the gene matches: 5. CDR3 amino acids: CASSAGQLYGYTF. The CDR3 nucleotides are TGTGCCAGCAGCGCGGGACAGCTCTATGGCTACACCTTC.

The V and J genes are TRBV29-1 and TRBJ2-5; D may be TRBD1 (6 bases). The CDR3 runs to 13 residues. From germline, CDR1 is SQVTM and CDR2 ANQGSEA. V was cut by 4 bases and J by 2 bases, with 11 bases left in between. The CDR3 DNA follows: TGCAGCGTTGCTGGACAGCAGCAAGAGACCCAGTACTTC. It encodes CSVAGQQQETQYF.

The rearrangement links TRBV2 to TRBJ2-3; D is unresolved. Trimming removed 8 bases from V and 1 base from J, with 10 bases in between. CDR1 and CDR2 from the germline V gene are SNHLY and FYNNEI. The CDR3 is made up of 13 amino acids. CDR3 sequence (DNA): TGTGCCAGCCGAGGTCAGCGCACAGATACGCAGTATTTT. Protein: CASRGQRTDTQYF.

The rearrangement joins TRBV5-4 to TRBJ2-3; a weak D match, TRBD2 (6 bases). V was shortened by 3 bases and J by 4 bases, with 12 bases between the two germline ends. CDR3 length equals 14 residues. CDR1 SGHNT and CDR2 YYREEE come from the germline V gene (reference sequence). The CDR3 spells CASSSVAAADTQYF. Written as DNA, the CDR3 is TGTGCCAGCAGCTCCGTAGCGGCAGCAGATACGCAGTATTTT.

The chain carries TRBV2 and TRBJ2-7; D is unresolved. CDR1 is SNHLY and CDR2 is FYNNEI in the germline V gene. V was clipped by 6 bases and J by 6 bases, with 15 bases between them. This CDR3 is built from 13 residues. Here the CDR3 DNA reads TGTGCCAGCAGCGGTCCTTCCCCCGGCGAGCAGTACTTC. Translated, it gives CASSGPSPGEQYF. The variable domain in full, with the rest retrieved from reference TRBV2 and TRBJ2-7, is EPEVTQTPSHQVTQMGQEVILRCVPISNHLYFYWYRQILGQKVEFLVSFYNNEISEKSEIFDDQFSVERPDGSNFTLKIRSTKLEDSAMYFCASSGPSPGEQYFGPGTRLTVT.

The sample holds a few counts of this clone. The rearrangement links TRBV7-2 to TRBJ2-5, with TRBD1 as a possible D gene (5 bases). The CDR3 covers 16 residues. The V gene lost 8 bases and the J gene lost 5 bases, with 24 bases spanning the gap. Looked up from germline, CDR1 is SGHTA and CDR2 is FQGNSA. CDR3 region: CASGKQARAVFETQYF. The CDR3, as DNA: TGTGCCAGCGGCAAGCAGGCCAGGGCGGTATTTGAGACCCAGTACTTC.

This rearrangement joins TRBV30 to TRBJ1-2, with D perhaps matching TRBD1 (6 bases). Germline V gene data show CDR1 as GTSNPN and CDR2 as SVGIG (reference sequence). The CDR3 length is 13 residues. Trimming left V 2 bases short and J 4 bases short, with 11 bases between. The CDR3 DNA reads TGTGCCTGGAGTACAGGGATGGGCTATGGCTACACCTTC. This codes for CAWSTGMGYGYTF.

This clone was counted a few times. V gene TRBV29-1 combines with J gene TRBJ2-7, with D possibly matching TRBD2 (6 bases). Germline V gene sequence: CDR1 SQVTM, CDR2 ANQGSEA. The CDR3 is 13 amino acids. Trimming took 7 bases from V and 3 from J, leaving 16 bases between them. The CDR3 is CSGIAGWNYEQYF. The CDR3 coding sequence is TGCAGCGGCATCGCGGGATGGAACTACGAGCAGTACTTC.

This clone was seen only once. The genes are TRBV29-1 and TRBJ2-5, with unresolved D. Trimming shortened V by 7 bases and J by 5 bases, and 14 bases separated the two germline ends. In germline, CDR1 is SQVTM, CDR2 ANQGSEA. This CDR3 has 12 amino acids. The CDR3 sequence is CSADPGGETQYF. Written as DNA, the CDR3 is TGCAGCGCCGACCCCGGTGGGGAGACCCAGTACTTC.

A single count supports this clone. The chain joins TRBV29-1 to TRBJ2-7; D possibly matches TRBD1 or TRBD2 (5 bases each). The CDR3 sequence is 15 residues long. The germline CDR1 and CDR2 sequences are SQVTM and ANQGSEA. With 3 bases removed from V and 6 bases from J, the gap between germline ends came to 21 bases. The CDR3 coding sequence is TGCAGCGTTGATACATTTGGGACGGACGCCTCCGAGCAGTACTTC. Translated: CSVDTFGTDASEQYF.

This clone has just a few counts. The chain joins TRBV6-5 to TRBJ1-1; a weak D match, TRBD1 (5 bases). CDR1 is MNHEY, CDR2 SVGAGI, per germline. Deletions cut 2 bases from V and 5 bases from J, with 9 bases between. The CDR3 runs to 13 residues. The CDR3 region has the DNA TGTGCCAGCAGTTACAATACAGGTACTGAAGCTTTCTTT. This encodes CASSYNTGTEAFF.

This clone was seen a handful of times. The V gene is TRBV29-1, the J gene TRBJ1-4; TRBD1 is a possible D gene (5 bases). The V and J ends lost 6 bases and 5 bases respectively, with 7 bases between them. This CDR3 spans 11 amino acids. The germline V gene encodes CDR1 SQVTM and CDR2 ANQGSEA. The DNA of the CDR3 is TGCAGCGTACCAGGGAATGAAAAACTGTTTTTT. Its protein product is CSVPGNEKLFF. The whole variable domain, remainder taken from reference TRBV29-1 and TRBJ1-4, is SAVISQKPSRDICQRGTSLTIQCQVDSQVTMMFWYRQQPGQSLTLIATANQGSEATYESGFVIDKFPISRPNLTFSTLTVSNMSPEDSSIYLCSVPGNEKLFFGSGTQLSVL.

The CDR3 reads CSARDRGGREQYF. The CDR3 region has the DNA TGCAGCGCCCGGGACAGGGGAGGGAGGGAGCAGTACTTC. This chain uses TRBV29-1 with TRBJ2-7, with 10 bases identical to TRBD1. The CDR3 contains 13 residues. The germline V gene encodes CDR1 SQVTM and CDR2 ANQGSEA. V lost 7 bases to trimming and J lost 7 bases; unmatched junction nucleotides: 10.

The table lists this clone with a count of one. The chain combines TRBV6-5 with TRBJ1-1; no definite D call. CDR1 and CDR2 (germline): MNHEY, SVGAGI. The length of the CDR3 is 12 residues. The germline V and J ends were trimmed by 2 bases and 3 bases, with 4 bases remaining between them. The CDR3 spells CASSYPDTEAFF. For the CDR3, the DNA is TGTGCCAGCAGTTACCCCGACACTGAAGCTTTCTTT.

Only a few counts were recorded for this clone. The CDR3 region is CASSLDGAGRSPLHF. The CDR3 coding sequence is TGTGCCAGCAGCTTAGATGGGGCGGGCCGTTCACCCCTCCACTTT. The chain recombines TRBV11-2 with TRBJ1-6, with a possible D match to TRBD1 (5 bases). V lost 0 bases to trimming and J lost 9 bases, with 12 bases between them. Germline V gives CDR1 SGHAT, CDR2 FQNNGV. The length of the CDR3 is 15 residues. The full variable domain, its missing parts supplied by reference TRBV11-2 and TRBJ1-6, is EAGVAQSPRYKIIEKRQSVAFWCNPISGHATLYWYQQILGQGPKLLIQFQNNGVVDDSQLPKDRFSAERLKGVDSTLKIQPAKLEDSAVYLCASSLDGAGRSPLHFGNGTRLTVT.

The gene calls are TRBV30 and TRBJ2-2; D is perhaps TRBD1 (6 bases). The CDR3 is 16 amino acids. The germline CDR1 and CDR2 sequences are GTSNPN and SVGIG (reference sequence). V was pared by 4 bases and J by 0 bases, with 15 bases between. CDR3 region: CAWKRPGVPNTGELFF. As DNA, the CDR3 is TGTGCCTGGAAGAGACCAGGGGTCCCGAACACCGGGGAGCTGTTTTTT. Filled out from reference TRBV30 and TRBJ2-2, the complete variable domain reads SQTIHQWPATLVQPVGSPLSLECTVEGTSNPNLYWYRQAAGRGLQLLFYSVGIGQISSEVPQNLSASRPQDRQFILSSKKLLLSDSGFYLCAWKRPGVPNTGELFFGEGSRLTVL.

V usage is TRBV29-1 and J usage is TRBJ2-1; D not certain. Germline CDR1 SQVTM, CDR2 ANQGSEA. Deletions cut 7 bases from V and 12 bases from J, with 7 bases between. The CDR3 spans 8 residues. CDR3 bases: TGCAGCGACACGGGGCAGTTCTTC. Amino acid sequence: CSDTGQFF.

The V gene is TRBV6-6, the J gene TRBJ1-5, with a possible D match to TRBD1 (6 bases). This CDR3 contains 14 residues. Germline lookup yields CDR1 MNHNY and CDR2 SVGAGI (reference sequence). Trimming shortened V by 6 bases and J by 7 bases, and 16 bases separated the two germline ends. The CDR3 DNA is TGTGCCAGCAGCCACAGGGCGGGTGGGCAGCCCCAGCATTTT. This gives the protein CASSHRAGGQPQHF.

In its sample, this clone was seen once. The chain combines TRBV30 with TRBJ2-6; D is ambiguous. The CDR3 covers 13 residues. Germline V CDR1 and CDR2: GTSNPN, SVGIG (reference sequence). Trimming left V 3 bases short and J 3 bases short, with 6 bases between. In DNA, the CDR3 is TGTGCCTGGAGAACCCTTGGGGCCAACGTCCTGACTTTC. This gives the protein CAWRTLGANVLTF.

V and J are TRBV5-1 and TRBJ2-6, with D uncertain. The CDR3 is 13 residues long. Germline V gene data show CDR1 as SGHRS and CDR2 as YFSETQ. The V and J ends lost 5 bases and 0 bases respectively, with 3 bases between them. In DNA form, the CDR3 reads TGCGCCAGCAGGGCCTCTGGGGCCAACGTCCTGACTTTC. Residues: CASRASGANVLTF. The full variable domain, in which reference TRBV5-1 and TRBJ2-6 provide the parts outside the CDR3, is KAGVTQTPRYLIKTRGQQVTLSCSPISGHRSVSWYQQTPGQGLQFLFEYFSETQRNKGNFPGRFSGRQFSNSRSEMNVSTLELGDSALYLCASRASGANVLTFGAGSRLTVL.

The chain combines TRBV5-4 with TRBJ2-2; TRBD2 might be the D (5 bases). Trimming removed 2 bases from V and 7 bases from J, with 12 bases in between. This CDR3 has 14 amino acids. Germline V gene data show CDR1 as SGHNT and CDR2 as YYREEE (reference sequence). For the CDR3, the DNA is TGTGCCAGCAGCTTAGGGAGCGGTAACGGGGAGCTGTTTTTT. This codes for CASSLGSGNGELFF.